This T cell receptor (beta chain) was identified during a study of CD8+ T cells in alopecia areata (dated by TCRdb to 2016 to 2018). Context from the whole study: The treated patients, all with moderate-to-severe alopecia areata, were enrolled in an open-label pilot trial of oral tofacitinib given at 5 to 10 mg twice daily. In both human patients and the C3H/HeJ mouse model, the study applied high-throughput TCRbeta sequencing to look at T cell clonal expansion in alopecia areata. Tofacitinib was given for 6 to 18 months, followed by 6 months of follow-up off drug to assess delayed response and recurrence. Clonality in the scalp was compared among normal scalp (n=4), patchy alopecia areata scalp (n=8), and alopecia totalis/universalis scalp (n=8). In treated patients, disease severity was measured using the SALT score, which gives the percentage of scalp surface area affected. TCRbeta CDR3 regions were amplified by immunoSEQ multiplex PCR using 35 Vbeta forward and 13 Jbeta reverse primers. Tofacitinib-treated patients had biopsies at baseline and at 4 and 24 weeks of treatment, with a later scalp biopsy in several patients. RNA was extracted with the PAXgene miRNA kit for fixed scalp, the miRNeasy kit for PBMCs, and the RNeasy kit for mouse skin. Human TCRbeta sequencing covered scalp tissue and sorted CD4+ and CD8+ peripheral blood T cells from patchy and totalis/universalis alopecia areata patients and healthy controls. Overall results and qualifications from the work: Many expanded lesional clones persisted in scalp and blood during tofacitinib treatment, which may partly explain relapse after stopping treatment. Scalp clonality and the number of expanded CD8+ clones among the top 100 scalp clones were significantly decreased by tofacitinib. Compared with mice, TCR sequences shared between patients were less clear, possibly partly because of HLA diversity across the patient population. The treated cohort was small, with a single nonresponder, so links between baseline CD8+ expansion and response need larger studies. Compared with normal scalp, lesional scalp had higher clonality and more expanded CD8+ clones, particularly in alopecia totalis/universalis, a pattern that suggests antigenic drive. Resident alphabeta T cells in normal human skin are also sequenced, complicating scalp TCR repertoire analysis, unlike mouse skin dominated by gammadelta T cells.

The label giving this sample's time point can be read as: roughly 26 weeks on oral tofacitinib. This specimen's treatment or condition label, interpreted: oral pan-JAK inhibitor, 5-10 mg twice daily. Peripheral blood and lesional scalp punch biopsies were obtained from patients with alopecia areata. PBMCs were isolated by density centrifugation and stained for CD3, CD4 and CD8, after which CD4+ and CD8+ T cells were sorted on a FACSAria. Libraries were built with the immunoSEQ multiplex PCR assay. To provide template for TCR sequencing, every sample had RNA extracted and reverse transcribed into cDNA. First-strand cDNA was synthesized with SuperScript III using a 2:1 mix of oligo-dT and random hexamers. Amplification bias was assessed with a synthetic immune receptor repertoire, and residual bias was removed computationally. Under the source paper's analysis protocol: Raw reads were preprocessed to remove errors, and CDR3 was defined according to IMGT conventions as the region from the conserved cysteine to phenylalanine. Clonality was computed by normalizing Shannon entropy by log2 of the number of productive unique TCRs and subtracting the result from 1. Scalp TCRbeta sequences were cross-referenced with sorted blood CD4 and CD8 repertoires so that the CD4 or CD8 identity of scalp clones could be inferred. Sourced from immuneACCESS, this table was stored by TCRdb with only in-frame sequences that have V and J called. A share of the clones is absent; for the studies checked, an unresolved V gene accounts for under half, and the remainder has no known explanation. The DNA gave D and trimming, while V, J and clone size come from that table. The sample table contains approximately 300,000 clones; only one count was recorded for 58% of them. The top ten constitute approximately 1.7% of the sample.

This clone was recorded at least ten times. It lacks a known antigen. Base qualities are missing; no much larger clone stands one base away. There are 15 amino acids in the CDR3, from cysteine to phenylalanine inclusive. The CDR3 DNA has 45 bases and is translated from base 1. For CDR1 and CDR2, the germline V gene lists MDHEN and SYDVKM. Between the V and J ends, shortened by 1 base and 9 bases respectively, the junction contains 19 bases. The origin of this receptor is a human donor with alopecia areata. The source material was CD4+ T cells sorted from blood, sampled at week 24, from a patient treated with tofacitinib. This chain joins TRBV28 to TRBJ2-7, with no D gene named confidently. The nucleotide sequence reads as follows: TGTGCCAGCAGTTTATTTGGCGGCTTCACGGAAGGGCAGTACTTC. Its translation is CASSLFGGFTEGQYF.